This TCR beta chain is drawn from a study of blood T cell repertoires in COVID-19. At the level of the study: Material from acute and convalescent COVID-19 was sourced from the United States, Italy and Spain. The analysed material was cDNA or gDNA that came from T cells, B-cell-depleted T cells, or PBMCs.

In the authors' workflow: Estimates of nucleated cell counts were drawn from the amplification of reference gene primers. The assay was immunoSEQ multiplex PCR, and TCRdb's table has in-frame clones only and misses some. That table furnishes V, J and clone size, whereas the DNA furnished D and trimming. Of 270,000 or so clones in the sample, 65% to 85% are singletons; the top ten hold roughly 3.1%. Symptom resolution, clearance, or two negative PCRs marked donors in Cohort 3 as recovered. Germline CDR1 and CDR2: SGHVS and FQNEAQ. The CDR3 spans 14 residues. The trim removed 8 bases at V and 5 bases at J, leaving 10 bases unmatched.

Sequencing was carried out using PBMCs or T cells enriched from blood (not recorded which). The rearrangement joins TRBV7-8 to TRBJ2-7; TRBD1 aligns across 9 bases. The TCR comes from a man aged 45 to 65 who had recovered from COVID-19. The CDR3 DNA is TGTGCCAGCGAGAACCGGGACAGGGTCAACGAGCAGTACTTC. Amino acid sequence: CASENRDRVNEQYF.